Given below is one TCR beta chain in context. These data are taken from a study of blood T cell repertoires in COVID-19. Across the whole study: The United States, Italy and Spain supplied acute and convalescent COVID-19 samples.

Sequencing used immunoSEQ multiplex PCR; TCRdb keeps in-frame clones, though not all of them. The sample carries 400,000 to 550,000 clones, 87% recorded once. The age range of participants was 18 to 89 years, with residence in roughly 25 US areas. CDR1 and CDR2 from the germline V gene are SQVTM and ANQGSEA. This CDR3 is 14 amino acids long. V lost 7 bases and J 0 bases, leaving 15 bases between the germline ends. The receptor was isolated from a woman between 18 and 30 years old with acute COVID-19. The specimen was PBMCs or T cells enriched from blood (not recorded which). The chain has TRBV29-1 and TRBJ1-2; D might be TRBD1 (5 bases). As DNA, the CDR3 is TGCAGCGCACCAGACAGAGAGACTAACTATGGCTACACCTTC. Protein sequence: CSAPDRETNYGYTF.